The clone carrying this TCR beta chain was seen at least ten times. Indicated time point: after neoadjuvant nivolumab, at surgical resection. These data come from a study of neoadjuvant anti-PD-1 for oral cavity cancer. Data came from immunoSEQ multiplex PCR; TCRdb stores just in-frame clones and leaves some out. The table has approximately 16,000 clones, 40% seen once. The sequencing here drew on tumor tissue, taken after nivolumab (anti-PD-1) treatment. This sequence originates from a person aged 35 to 85 with oral cavity squamous cell carcinoma.

In DNA, the CDR3 is TGTGCCAGTAGTATAGACCCGGACTTGTATTCACCCCTCCACTTT. Its translation: CASSIDPDLYSPLHF. The chain couples TRBV19 to TRBJ1-6; D is ambiguous. The germline CDR1 and CDR2 sequences are LNHDA and SQIVND (reference sequence). Trimming removed 0 bases at V and 8 bases at J, with 11 bases between. CDR3 length: 15 amino acids.